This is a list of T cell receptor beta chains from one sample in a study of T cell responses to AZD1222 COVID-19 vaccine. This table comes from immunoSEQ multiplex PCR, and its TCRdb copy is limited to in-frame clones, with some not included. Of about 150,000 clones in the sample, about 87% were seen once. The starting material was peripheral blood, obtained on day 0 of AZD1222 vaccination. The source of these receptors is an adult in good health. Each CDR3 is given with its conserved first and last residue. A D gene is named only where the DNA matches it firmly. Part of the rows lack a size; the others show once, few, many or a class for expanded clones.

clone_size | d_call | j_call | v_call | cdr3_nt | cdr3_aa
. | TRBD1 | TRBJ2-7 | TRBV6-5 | TGTGCCAGCAGTAACACAGGGGGTGGCTACGAGCAGTACTTC | CASSNTGGGYEQYF
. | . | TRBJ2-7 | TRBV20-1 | TGCAGTGCGAGTGGTCTGAGCTACGAGCAGTACTTC | CSASGLSYEQYF
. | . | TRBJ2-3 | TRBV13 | TGTGCCAGCAGCTTAGGGCGGCCCCAGCATACGCAGTATTTT | CASSLGRPQHTQYF
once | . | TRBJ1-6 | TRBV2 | TGTGCCAGCAGACCCGGGAGTTATAATTCACCCCTCCACTTT | CASRPGSYNSPLHF
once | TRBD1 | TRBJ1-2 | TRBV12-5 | TGTGCTAGTGGTTTGGTACGAGGGACAGCTAATGGCTACACCTTC | CASGLVRGTANGYTF
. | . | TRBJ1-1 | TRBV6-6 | TGTGCCAGCAGCCCCCGGGAGAACACTGAAGCTTTCTTT | CASSPRENTEAFF
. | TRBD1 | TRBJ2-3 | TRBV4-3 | TGCGCCAGCAGCAAAGGCTCCGGGGACAGGGGTTTGGAGTCCGATACGCAGTATTTT | CASSKGSGDRGLESDTQYF
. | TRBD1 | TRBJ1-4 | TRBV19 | TGTGCCAGTGGTGAACAGGGGGCGGAAAAACTGTTTTTT | CASGEQGAEKLFF
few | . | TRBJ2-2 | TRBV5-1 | TGCGCCAGCAAGGGACATAACACCGGGGAGCTGTTTTTT | CASKGHNTGELFF
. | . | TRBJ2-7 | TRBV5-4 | TGTGCCAGCAGCACCGACAGGACCTCCTACGAGCAGTACTTC | CASSTDRTSYEQYF
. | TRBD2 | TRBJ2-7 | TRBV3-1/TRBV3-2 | TGTGCCAGCAGCGGGACTAGCGATTTCTACGAGCAGTACTTC | CASSGTSDFYEQYF
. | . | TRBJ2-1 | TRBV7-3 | TGTGCCAGCAGCTCCCCTGAGGGCAATGAGCAGTTCTTC | CASSSPEGNEQFF
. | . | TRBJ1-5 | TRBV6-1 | TGTGCCAGCAGTGAAGGGGGCGGAGGTCAGCCCCAGCATTTT | CASSEGGGGQPQHF